This entry is about one T cell receptor (beta chain). The antigen remains undetermined. The CDR3 loop spans 14 amino acids. V dropped 2 bases and J dropped 8; count of bases not matched to a gene: 6. Per germline, CDR1 SGHRS and CDR2 YFSETQ. These data originate in a study of cytomegalovirus exposure and HLA in healthy donors. On the study more broadly: Assignment to the Caucasian-associated ancestry cluster applied to 81% of the roughly 420 genotyped donors. Study-level points and caveats: The listing of approximately 160 TCR beta chains classed them as cytomegalovirus-associated.

Use of 60 Vbeta and 13 Jbeta primers characterized the PCR. Method: immunoSEQ multiplex PCR; TCRdb's copy keeps in-frame clones and lacks some. The sample has around 93,000 clones, approximately 60% seen once. The rearrangement uses TRBV5-1 and TRBJ2-3, with TRBD2 matching over 9 bases. The sequenced material came from PBMCs. This TCR was recovered from a boy younger than 18 in good health and CMV-seropositive. The CDR3 coding sequence is TGCGCCAGCAGCTTCGGCGGGGGGGCAAGTACGCAGTATTTT. Protein product: CASSFGGGASTQYF.